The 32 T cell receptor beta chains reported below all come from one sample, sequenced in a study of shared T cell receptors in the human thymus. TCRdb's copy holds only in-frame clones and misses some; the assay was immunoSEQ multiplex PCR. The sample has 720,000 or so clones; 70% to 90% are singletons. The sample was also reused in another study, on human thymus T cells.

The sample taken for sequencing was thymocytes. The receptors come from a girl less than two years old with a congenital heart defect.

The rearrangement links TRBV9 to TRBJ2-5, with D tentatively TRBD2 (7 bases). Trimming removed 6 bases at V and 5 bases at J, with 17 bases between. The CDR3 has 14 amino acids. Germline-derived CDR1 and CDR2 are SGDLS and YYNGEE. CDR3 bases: TGTGCCAGCACCTCAGGGAGGGGGGGCGAGACCCAGTACTTC. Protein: CASTSGRGGETQYF.

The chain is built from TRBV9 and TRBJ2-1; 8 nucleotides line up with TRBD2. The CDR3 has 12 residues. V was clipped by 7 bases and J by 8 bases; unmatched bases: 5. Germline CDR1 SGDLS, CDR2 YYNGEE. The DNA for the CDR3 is TGTGCCAGCCGGGGGGGTTCGGATGAGCAGTTCTTC. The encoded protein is CASRGGSDEQFF.

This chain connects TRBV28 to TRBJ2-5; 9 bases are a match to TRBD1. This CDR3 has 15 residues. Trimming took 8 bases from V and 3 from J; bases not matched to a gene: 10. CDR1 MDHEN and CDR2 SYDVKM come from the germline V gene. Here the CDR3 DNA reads TGTGCCAGCCGACCCCGGGACAGGGAAAAAGAGACCCAGTACTTC. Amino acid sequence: CASRPRDREKETQYF.

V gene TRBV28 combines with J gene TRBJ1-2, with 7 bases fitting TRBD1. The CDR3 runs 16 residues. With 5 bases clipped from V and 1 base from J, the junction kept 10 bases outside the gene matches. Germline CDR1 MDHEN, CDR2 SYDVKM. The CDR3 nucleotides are TGTGCCAGCAGTATAACAACCGGACAGGTTAACTATGGCTACACCTTC. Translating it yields CASSITTGQVNYGYTF.

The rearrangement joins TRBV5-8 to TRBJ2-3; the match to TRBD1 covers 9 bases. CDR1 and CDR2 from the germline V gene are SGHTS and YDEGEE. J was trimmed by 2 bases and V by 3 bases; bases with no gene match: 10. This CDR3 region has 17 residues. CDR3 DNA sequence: TGTGCCAGCAGCTCCCCCTGGGACAGGGCGACCACAGATACGCAGTATTTT. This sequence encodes CASSSPWDRATTDTQYF.

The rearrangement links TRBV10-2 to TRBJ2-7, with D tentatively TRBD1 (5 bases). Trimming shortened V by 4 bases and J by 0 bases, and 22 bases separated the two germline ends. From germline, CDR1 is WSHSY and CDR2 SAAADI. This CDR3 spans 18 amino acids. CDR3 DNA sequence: TGCGCCAGCAGTGGAAGCCCAGGGATTCCCGAGAGCTCCTACGAGCAGTACTTC. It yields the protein CASSGSPGIPESSYEQYF.

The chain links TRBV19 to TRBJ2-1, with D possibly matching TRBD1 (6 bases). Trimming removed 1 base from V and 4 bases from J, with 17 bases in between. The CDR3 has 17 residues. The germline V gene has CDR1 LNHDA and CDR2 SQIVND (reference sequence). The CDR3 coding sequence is TGTGCCAGTAGTATAGGGCTGGGGGACAAGACATACAATGAGCAGTTCTTC. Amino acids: CASSIGLGDKTYNEQFF.

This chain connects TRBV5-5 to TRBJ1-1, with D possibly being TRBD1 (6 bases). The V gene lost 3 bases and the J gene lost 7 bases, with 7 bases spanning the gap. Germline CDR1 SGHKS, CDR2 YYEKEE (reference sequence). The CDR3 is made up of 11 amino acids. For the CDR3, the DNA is TGTGCCAGCAGCTGGACAGATGAAGCTTTCTTT. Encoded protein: CASSWTDEAFF.

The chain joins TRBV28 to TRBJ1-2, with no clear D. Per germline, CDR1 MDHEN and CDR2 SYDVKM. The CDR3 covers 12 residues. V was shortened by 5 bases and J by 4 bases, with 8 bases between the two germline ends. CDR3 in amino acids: CASSQSVYGYTF. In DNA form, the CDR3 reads TGTGCCAGCAGTCAATCGGTCTATGGCTACACCTTC.

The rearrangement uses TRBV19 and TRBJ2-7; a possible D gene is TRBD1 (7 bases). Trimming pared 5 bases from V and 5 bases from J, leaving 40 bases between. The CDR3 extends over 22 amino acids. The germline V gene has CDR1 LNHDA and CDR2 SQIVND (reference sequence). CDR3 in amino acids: CASSPRDSPRSVPKRALHEQYF. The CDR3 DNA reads TGTGCCAGTAGTCCCCGGGACAGCCCGAGAAGTGTTCCAAAGCGGGCGCTCCACGAGCAGTACTTC.

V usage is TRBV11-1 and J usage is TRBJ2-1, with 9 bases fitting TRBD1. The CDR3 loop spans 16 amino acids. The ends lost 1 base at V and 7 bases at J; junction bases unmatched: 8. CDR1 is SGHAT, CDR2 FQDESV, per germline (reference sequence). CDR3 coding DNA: TGTGCCAGCAGCTTAGGCGGCACGGGACAGGGAAATGAGCAGTTCTTC. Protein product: CASSLGGTGQGNEQFF.

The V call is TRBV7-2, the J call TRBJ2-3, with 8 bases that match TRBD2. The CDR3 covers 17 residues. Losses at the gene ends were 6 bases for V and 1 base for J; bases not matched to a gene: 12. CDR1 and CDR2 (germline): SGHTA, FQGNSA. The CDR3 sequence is CASRLGGGQPGTDTQYF. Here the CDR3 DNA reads TGTGCCAGCAGGCTCGGCGGGGGGCAACCTGGCACAGATACGCAGTATTTT.

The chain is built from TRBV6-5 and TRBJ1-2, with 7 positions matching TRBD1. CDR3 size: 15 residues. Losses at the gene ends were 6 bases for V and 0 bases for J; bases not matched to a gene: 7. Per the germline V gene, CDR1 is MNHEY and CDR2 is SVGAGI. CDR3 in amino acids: CASSRDRDPNYGYTF. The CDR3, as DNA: TGTGCCAGCAGCCGCGACAGGGACCCTAACTATGGCTACACCTTC.

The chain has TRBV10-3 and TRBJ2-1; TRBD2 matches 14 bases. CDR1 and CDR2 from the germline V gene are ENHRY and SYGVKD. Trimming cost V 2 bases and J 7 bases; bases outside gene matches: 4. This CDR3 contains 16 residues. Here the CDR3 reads CAISEGTSGGINEQFF. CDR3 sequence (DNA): TGTGCCATCAGTGAGGGGACTAGCGGGGGTATTAATGAGCAGTTCTTC.

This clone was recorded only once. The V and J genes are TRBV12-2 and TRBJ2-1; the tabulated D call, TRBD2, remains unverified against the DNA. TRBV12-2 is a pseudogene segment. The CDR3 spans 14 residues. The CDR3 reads CASHGGVTYNEQFF. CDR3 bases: TGTGCAAGTCACGGGGGTGTCACCTACAATGAGCAGTTCTTC.

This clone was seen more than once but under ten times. CDR3 sequence: CASSLRQHYEQYF. As DNA, the CDR3 is TGTGCCAGCTCACTAAGACAGCACTACGAGCAGTACTTC. The chain links TRBV18 to TRBJ2-7, with a possible D match to TRBD1 (5 bases). Germline V CDR1 and CDR2: KGHSH, LQKENI. There are 13 residues in the CDR3. The ends were cut back, 4 bases at V and 3 bases at J, with 10 bases in the middle.

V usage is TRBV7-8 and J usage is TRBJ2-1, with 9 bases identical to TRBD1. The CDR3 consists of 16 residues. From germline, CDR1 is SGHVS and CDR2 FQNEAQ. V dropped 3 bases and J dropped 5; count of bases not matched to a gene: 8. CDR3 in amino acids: CASSFLSRTGDNEQFF. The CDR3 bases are TGTGCCAGCAGCTTTTTAAGCAGGACAGGGGACAATGAGCAGTTCTTC.

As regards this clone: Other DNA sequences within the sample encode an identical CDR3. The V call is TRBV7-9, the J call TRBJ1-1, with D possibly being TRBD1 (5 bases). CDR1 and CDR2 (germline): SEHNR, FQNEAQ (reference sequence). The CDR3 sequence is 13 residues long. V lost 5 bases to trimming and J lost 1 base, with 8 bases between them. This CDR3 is CASSPGGNTEAFF. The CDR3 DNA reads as TGTGCCAGCAGCCCCGGGGGGAACACTGAAGCTTTCTTT.

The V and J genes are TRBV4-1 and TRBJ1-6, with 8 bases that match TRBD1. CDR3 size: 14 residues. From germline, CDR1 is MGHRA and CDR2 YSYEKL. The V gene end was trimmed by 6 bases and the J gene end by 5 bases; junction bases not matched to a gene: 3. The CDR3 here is CASRGQGDNSPLHF. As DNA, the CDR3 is TGCGCCAGCAGAGGACAGGGAGATAATTCACCCCTCCACTTT.

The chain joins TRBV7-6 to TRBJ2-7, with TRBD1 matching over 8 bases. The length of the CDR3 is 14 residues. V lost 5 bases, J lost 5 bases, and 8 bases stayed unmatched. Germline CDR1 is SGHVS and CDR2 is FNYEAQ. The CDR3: CASSTHQGAHEQYF. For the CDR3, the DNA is TGTGCCAGCAGCACCCATCAGGGGGCCCACGAGCAGTACTTC.

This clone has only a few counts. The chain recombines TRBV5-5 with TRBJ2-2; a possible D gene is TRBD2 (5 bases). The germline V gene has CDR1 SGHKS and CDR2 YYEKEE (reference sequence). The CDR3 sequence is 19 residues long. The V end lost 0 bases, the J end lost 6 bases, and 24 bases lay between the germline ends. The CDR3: CASSLVLGVGWGFAGELFF. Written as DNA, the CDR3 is TGTGCCAGCAGCTTGGTACTAGGAGTGGGGTGGGGTTTCGCCGGGGAGCTGTTTTTT.

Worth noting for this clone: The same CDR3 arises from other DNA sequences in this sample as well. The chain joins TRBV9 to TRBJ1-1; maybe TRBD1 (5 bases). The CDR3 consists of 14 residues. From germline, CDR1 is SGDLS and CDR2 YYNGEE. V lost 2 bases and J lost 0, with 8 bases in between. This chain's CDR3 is CASSVGGVNTEAFF. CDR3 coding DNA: TGTGCCAGCAGCGTCGGGGGGGTGAACACTGAAGCTTTCTTT.

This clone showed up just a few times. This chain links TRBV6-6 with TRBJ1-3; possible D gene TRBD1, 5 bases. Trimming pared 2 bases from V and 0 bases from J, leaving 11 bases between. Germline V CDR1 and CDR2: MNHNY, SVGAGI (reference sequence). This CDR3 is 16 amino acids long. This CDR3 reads CASSYETEHSGNTIYF. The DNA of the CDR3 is TGTGCCAGCAGTTACGAGACAGAACACTCTGGAAACACCATATATTTT.

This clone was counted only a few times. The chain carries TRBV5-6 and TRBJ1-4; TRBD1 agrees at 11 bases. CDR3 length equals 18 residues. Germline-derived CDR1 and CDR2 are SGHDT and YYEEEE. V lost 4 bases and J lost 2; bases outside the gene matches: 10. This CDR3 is CASSAGQGARGTNEKLFF. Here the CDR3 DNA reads TGTGCCAGCAGCGCAGGACAGGGGGCGCGAGGGACTAATGAAAAACTGTTTTTT.

CDR3 nucleotide sequence: TGTGCCTGGAGGGAACACACTCGACCTGTTCCGGGGTGGGCTTCACCCCTCCACTTT. This encodes CAWREHTRPVPGWASPLHF. The V gene is TRBV30, the J gene TRBJ1-6; D not certain. V lost 3 bases to trimming and J lost 9 bases, with 30 bases between them. Germline lookup yields CDR1 GTSNPN and CDR2 SVGIG (reference sequence). The CDR3 has 19 residues.

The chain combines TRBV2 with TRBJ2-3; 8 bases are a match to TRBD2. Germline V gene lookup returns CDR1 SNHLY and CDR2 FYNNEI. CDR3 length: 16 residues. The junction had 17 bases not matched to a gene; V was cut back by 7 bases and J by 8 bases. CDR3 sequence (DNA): TGTGCCAGCAAGATGGACGGGAGGGAAGATTCAGGTACGCAGTATTTT. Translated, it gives CASKMDGREDSGTQYF.

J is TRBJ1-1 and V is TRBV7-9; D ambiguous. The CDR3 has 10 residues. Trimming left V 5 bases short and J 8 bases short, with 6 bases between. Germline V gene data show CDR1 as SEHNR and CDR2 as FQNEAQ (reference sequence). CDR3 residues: CASSKQEAFF. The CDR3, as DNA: TGTGCCAGCAGCAAACAAGAAGCTTTCTTT.

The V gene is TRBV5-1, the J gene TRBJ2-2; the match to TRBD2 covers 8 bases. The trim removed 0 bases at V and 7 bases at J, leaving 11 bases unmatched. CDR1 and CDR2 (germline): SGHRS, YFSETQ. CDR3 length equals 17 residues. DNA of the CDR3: TGCGCCAGCAGCTTGGATTCGGGGGGGCCGGAGGTCGGGGAGCTGTTTTTT. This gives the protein CASSLDSGGPEVGELFF.

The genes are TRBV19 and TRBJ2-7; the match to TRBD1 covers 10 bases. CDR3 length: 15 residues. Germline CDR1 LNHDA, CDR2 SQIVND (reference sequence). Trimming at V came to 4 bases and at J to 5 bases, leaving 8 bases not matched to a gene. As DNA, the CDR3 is TGTGCCAGTAGTACCCGGACAGGGGGGAGCCACGAGCAGTACTTC. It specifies CASSTRTGGSHEQYF.

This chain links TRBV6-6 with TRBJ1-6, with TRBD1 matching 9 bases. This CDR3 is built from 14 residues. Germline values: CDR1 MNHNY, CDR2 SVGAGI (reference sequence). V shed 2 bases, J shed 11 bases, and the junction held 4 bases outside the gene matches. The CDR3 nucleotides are TGTGCCAGCAGTTACGGGACAGGGACCCCACCCCTCCACTTT. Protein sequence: CASSYGTGTPPLHF.

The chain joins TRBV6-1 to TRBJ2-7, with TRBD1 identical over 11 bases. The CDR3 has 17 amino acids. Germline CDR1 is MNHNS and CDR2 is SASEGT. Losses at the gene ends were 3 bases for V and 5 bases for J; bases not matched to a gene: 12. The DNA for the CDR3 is TGTGCCAGCAGTGAGTCCCCCCGGGACAGGGGGAGCCACGAGCAGTACTTC. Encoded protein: CASSESPRDRGSHEQYF.

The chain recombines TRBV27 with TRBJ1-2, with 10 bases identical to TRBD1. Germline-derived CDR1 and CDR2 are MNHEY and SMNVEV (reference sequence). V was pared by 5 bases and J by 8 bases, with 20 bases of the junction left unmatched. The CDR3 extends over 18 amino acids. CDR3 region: CASSTRKTGGFGLGGYTF. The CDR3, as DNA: TGTGCCAGCAGTACCAGAAAGACAGGGGGCTTCGGGTTAGGGGGCTACACCTTC.